A selection of T cell receptor beta chains follows, all from one sample in a study of PD-1 blockade in classical Hodgkin lymphoma. Clones were read by immunoSEQ multiplex PCR, and TCRdb kept only the in-frame ones, dropping some. Of 20,000 to 25,000 clones in the sample, over 70% are singletons; the top ten hold about a sixth. Material: peripheral blood mononuclear cells (PBMCs), obtained before the second cycle of nivolumab. These receptors were collected from a human donor with classical Hodgkin lymphoma. Both conserved end residues are part of each CDR3. The D gene is left open where the match is weak.

.	14	TRBV19	TRBJ2-7	TGTGCCAGTAGTAACCCCCGGGACAACTACGAGCAGTACTTC	CASSNPRDNYEQYF
.	19	TRBV18	TRBJ1-4	TGTGCCAGCTCACCACGGGCCCCTACAGTGGGAACTCAGGGTGAAAAACTGTTTTTT	CASSPRAPTVGTQGEKLFF
.	15	TRBV2	TRBJ1-5	TGTGCCAGCAGTGTAGAGGGGGGACTTAATCAGCCCCAGCATTTT	CASSVEGGLNQPQHF
.	11	TRBV28	TRBJ2-3	TGTGCCAGCAGTTTAGCGGATACGCAGTATTTT	CASSLADTQYF
TRBD1	15	TRBV7-9	TRBJ2-7	TGTGCCACCTTTCGGGCGGGGACAGGGGGCTACGAGCAGTACTTC	CATFRAGTGGYEQYF
TRBD2	18	TRBV5-1	TRBJ2-1	TGCGCCAGCAGGAAGACGGGACTAGCGGACACGGAGGTGCATGAGCAGTTCTTC	CASRKTGLADTEVHEQFF
TRBD1	16	TRBV5-1	TRBJ1-1	TGCGCCAGCAGCCAAAAAGATATAACAGGGGACACTGAAGCTTTCTTT	CASSQKDITGDTEAFF
.	18	TRBV19	TRBJ1-1	TGTGCCAGTAGCTTCGGGAGACCAACCGGGGCCCATAACACTGAAGCTTTCTTT	CASSFGRPTGAHNTEAFF
TRBD1	14	TRBV5-1	TRBJ2-7	TGCGCCAGCAGCTCGACAGGGGTTCCCTACGAGCAGTACTTC	CASSSTGVPYEQYF
.	17	TRBV15	TRBJ2-2	TGTGCCACCAGCAGAGAGATAGGGGGAGGGCCCTCCGGGGAGCTGTTTTTT	CATSREIGGGPSGELFF